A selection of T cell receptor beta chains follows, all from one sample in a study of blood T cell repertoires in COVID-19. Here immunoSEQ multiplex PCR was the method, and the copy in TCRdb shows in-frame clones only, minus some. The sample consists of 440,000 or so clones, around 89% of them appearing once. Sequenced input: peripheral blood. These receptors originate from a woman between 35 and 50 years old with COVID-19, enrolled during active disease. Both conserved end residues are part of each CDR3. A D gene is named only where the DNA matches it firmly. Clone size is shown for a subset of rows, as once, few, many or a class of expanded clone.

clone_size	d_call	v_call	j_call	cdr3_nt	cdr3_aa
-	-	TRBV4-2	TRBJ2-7	TGTGCCAGCAGCCAAGTGCACGGACAGAGCTACGAGCAGTACTTC	CASSQVHGQSYEQYF
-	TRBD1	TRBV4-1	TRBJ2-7	TGCGCCAGCAGCCAAGACTGGGGACAGTCTGCCTACGAGCAGTACTTC	CASSQDWGQSAYEQYF
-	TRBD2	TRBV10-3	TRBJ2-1	TGTGCCATCAGTGTGGGACTAGCGGCCTACAATGAGCAGTTCTTC	CAISVGLAAYNEQFF
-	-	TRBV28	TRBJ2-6	TGTGCCAGCAGCCGGAGCTCTGGGGCCAACGTCCTGACTTTC	CASSRSSGANVLTF
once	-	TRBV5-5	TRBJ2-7	TGTGCCAGCAGCCCCTGGCCCCAGGGCTCCTACGAGCAGTACTTC	CASSPWPQGSYEQYF
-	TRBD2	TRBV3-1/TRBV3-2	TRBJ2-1	TGTGCCAGCAGCCCTCCGGGACTAGCGAGTTATGAGCAGTTCTTC	CASSPPGLASYEQFF
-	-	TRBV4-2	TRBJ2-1	TGTGCCAGCAGCCAAGAAGAGGGATACGAGCGGCTCCTTAAGTATGAGCAGTTCTTC	CASSQEEGYERLLKYEQFF
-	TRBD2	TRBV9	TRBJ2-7	TGTGCCAGCAGCGTGGGACTAGCGGGTTCCACCTACGAGCAGTACTTC	CASSVGLAGSTYEQYF
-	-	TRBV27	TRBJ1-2	TGTGCCAGCAGTTCGCCCCGGGGAGGGGACTATGGCTACACCTTC	CASSSPRGGDYGYTF
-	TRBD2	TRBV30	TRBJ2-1	TGTGCCTGGAGTGCTCTAGCGGGGGGATTGATTGAGCAGTTCTTC	CAWSALAGGLIEQFF
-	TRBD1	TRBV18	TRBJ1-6	TGTGCCAGCTCACCACGTACAGGGGAAGAACCCCTCCACTTT	CASSPRTGEEPLHF
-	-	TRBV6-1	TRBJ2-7	TGTGCCAGCAGTGAAAGAGGCGGATTCCGGCGGGCGAGCTCCTACGAGCAGTACTTC	CASSERGGFRRASSYEQYF
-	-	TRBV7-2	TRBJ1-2	TGTGCCAGCAGCTTAAGGGAGCTCTATGGCTACACCTTC	CASSLRELYGYTF
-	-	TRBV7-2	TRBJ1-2	TGTGCCAGCAGCCCGTTTGGCAGACCGGGGTACACCTTC	CASSPFGRPGYTF
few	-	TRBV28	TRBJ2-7	TGTGCCAGCATGAGAGGTCCACTGACCTACGAGCAGTACTTC	CASMRGPLTYEQYF
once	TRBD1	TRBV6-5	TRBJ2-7	TGTGCCAGCAGTCAGACAGGGGCCCAGGGCTACGAGCAGTACTTC	CASSQTGAQGYEQYF
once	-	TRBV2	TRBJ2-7	TGTGCCAGCAGTGGGGGGCTATGGGGACAGTACTTC	CASSGGLWGQYF
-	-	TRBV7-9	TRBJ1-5	TGTGCCAGCAGCTCCCAGCAGGGGCCCAAAGGGCAGCCCCAGCATTTT	CASSSQQGPKGQPQHF
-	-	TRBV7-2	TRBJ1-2	TGTGCCAGCAGCTCATCTAAAGGGGGGGGAAGCCTGAGGGGCTACACCTTC	CASSSSKGGGSLRGYTF
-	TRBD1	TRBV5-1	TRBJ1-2	TGCGCCAGCAGCCTGACAGCGGGACAGGGTGTCCCTGGTGGCTACACCTTC	CASSLTAGQGVPGGYTF
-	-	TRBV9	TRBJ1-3	TGTGCCAGCAGCGTAGGGGCAGACGGAAACACCATATATTTT	CASSVGADGNTIYF
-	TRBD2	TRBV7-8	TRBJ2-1	TGTGCCAGCAGCTTAGTTGGGACTAGCGGATACAATGAGCAGTTCTTC	CASSLVGTSGYNEQFF
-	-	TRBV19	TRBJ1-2	TGTGCCAGTAGTAACTCATTACAGAGTTACTATGGCTACACCTTC	CASSNSLQSYYGYTF
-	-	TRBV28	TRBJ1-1	TGTGCCAGCAGCTTTTCAGGGGTGGGCACTGAAGCTTTCTTT	CASSFSGVGTEAFF
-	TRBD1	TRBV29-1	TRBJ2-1	TGCAGCGTTGACTACAGGGGTAGCTCCTACAATGAGCAGTTCTTC	CSVDYRGSSYNEQFF
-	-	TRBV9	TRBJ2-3	TGTGCCAGCAGCCTAAGCTGGCGGCCGCTAGATACGCAGTATTTT	CASSLSWRPLDTQYF
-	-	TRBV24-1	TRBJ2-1	TGTGCCACCAGTGATCCCTCAGGAGAGCAGTTCTTC	CATSDPSGEQFF
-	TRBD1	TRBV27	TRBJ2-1	TGTGCCAGCAGTTCCCCGGACAGGGAGATCTTC	CASSSPDREIF
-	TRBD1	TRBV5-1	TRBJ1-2	TGCGCCAGCAGCTTGGAACAGGGACAGCATGGCTACACCTTC	CASSLEQGQHGYTF
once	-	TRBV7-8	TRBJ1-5	TGTGCCAGCAGCTTCAGCAGGGCCACGGTGCAGCCCCAGCATTTT	CASSFSRATVQPQHF
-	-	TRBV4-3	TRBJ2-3	TGCGCCAGCAGCCAAGGGTTTAGTTCATCGGATACGCAGTATTTT	CASSQGFSSSDTQYF
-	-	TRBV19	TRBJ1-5	TGTGCCAGTAGTATCATGGCCTCAGGGTCCAATCAGCCCCAGCATTTT	CASSIMASGSNQPQHF
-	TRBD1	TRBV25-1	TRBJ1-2	TGTGCCAGCAGCGACAGGGGCCATGGCTACACCTTC	CASSDRGHGYTF
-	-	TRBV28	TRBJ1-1	TGTGCCAGCAGTCACCGGACGGGGAGAGGCACTGAAGCTTTCTTT	CASSHRTGRGTEAFF
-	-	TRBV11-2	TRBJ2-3	TGTGCCAGCAGCTTTTTGGGGACTAGCACAGATACGCAGTATTTT	CASSFLGTSTDTQYF
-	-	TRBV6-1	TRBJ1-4	TGTGCCAGCACTGATACAGGTGATGTCGACACTAATGAAAAACTGTTTTTT	CASTDTGDVDTNEKLFF
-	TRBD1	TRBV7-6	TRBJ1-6	TGTGCCAGCTCCGGGACAGCTAATTCACCCCTCCACTTT	CASSGTANSPLHF
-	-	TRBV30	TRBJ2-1	TGTGCCTGGAGTGTGGGCTACCCCGCAGGGCAGTTCTTC	CAWSVGYPAGQFF
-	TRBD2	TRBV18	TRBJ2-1	TGTGCCAGCTCGCTGACTAGCGCCTCTTACAATGAGCAGTTCTTC	CASSLTSASYNEQFF
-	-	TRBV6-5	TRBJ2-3	TGTGCCAGCACCTACCCGGCAGATACGCAGTATTTT	CASTYPADTQYF
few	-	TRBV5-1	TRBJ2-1	TGCGCCAGCAGGTCGGGCAATGAGCAGTTCTTC	CASRSGNEQFF
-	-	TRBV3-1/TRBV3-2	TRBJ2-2	TGTGCCAGCAGCCCTGACAGGATAACCGGGGAGCTGTTTTTT	CASSPDRITGELFF
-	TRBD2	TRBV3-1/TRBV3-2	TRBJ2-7	TGTGCCAGCAGTCCCGGGGTTAGCGGGGCCTACGAGCAGTACTTC	CASSPGVSGAYEQYF
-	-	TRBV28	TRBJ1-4	TGTGCCAGCAGTTTAACGGGGGGGTATCGGGAAAAACTGTTTTTT	CASSLTGGYREKLFF
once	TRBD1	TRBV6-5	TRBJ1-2	TGTGCCAGCAGAACAGGGGGCGGCTATGGCTACACCTTC	CASRTGGGYGYTF
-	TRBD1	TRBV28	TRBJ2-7	TGTGCCAGCGGGGGCGGACAGGGCTACGAGCAGTACTTC	CASGGGQGYEQYF
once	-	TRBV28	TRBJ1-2	TGTGCCAGCGGAACTCGACAAGTCCACTATGGCTACACCTTC	CASGTRQVHYGYTF
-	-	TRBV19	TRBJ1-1	TGTGCCAGTAGTATAGGGTTTACAGGGACGGACACTGAAGCTTTCTTT	CASSIGFTGTDTEAFF
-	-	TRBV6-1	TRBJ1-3	TGTGCCAGCAGTGACAGAATTGCTGGAAACACCATATATTTT	CASSDRIAGNTIYF
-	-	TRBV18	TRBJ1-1	TGTGCCAGCTCACCATGGGGGGTCGACACTGAAGCTTTCTTT	CASSPWGVDTEAFF
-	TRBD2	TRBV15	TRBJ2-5	TGTGCCACCAGCAGATTTCTGACTAGCGGGGGAGAGGCCCAGTACTTC	CATSRFLTSGGEAQYF
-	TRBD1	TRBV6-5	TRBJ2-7	TGTGCCAGCAGGGGGACAGGCTCCTACGAGCAGTACTTC	CASRGTGSYEQYF